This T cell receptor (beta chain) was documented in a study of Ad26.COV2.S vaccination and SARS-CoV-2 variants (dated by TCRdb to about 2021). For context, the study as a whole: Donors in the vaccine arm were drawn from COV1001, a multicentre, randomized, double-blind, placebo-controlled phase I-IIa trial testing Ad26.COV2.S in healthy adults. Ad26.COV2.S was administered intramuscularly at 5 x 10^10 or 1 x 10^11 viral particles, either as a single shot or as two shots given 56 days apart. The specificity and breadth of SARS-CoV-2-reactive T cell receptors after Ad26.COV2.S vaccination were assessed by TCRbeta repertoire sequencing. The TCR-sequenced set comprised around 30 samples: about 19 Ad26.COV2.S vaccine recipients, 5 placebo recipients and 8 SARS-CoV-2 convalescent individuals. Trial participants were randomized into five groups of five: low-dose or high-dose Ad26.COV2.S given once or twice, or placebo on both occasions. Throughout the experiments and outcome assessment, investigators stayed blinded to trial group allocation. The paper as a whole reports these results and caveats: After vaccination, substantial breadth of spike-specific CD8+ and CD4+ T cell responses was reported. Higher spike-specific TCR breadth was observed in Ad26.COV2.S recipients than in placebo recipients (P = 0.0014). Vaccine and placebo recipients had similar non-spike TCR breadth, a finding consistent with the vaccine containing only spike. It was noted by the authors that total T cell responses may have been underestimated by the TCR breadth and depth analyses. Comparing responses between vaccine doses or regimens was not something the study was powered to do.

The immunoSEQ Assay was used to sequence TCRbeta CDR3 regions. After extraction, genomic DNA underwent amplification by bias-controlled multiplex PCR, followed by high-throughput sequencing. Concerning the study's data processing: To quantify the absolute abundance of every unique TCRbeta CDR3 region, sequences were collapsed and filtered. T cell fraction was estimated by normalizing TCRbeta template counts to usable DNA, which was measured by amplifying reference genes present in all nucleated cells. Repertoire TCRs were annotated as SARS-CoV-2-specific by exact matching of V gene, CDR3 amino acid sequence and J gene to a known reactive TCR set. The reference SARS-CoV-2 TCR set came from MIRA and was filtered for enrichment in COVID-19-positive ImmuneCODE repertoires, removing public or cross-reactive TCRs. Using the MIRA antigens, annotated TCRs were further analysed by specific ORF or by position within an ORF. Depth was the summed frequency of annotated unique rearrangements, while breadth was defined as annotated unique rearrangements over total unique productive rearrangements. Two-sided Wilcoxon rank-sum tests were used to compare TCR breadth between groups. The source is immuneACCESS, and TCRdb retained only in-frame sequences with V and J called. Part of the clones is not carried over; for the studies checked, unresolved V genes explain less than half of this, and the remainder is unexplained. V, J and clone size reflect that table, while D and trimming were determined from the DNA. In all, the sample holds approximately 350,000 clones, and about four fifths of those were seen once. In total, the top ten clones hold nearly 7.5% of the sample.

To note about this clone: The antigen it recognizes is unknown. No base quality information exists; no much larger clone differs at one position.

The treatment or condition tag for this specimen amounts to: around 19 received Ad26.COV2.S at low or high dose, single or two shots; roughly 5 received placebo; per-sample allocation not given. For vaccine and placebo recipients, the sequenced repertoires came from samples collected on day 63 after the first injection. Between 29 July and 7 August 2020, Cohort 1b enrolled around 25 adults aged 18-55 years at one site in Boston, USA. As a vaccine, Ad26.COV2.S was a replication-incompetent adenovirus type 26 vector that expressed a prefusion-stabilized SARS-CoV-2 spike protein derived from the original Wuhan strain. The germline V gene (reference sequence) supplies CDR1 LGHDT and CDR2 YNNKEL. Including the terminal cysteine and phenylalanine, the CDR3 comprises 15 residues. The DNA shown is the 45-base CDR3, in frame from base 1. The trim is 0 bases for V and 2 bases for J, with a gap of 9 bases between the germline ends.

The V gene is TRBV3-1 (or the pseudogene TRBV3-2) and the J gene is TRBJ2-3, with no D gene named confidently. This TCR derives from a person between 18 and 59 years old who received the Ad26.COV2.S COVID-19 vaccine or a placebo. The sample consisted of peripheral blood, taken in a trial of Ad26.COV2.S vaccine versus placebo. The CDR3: CASSQDWPLTDTQYF. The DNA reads TGTGCCAGCAGCCAAGACTGGCCACTCACAGATACGCAGTATTTT.